This T cell receptor beta chain was obtained from a study of cytomegalovirus exposure and HLA in healthy donors. General observations from the study: In terms of immune exposure information, only CMV serostatus was available.

The PCR was carried out with 60 Vbeta primers and 13 Jbeta primers. Method: immunoSEQ multiplex PCR; TCRdb's copy keeps in-frame clones and lacks some. This repertoire comprises 68,000 or so clones; its ten largest clones make up 15%. The J segment lost 8 bases and the V segment lost 4 bases, leaving 6 bases of the junction unmatched. CDR3 length equals 14 residues. Germline V lookup: CDR1 SGHDT, CDR2 YYEEEE. A remark on this clone: What it recognizes is unknown.

The sequence was collected from a boy between 10 and 17 years old in good health and CMV-seronegative. The sample comprised PBMCs. V gene TRBV5-6 combines with J gene TRBJ1-4; 9 bases are shared with TRBD1. In DNA, the CDR3 is TGTGCCAGCAGCCTCGACAGGGGGGGAGAAAAACTGTTTTTT. This sequence encodes CASSLDRGGEKLFF.